Listed here are 15 T cell receptor beta chains from one sample, sequenced in a study of T cell repertoires in cytomegalovirus infection. These receptors are not linked to any known antigen. A single record per CDR3 protein comes from TCRdb applying MiXCR to the reads. Of fewer than 650,000 distinct CDR3 sequences listed, 35% to 50% were seen once; the top ten hold around 48%. The sample was cultured PBMCs, taken from culture after CMV antigen stimulation. The receptors originated from a human donor in good health (CMV status not recorded). Some clones in this sample may be carry-over from other donors' samples.

On this clonotype: One end of the junction fails to match germline, which may point to a read error. The chain uses TRBV7-2 and TRBJ2-7, with D possibly called TRBD1 or TRBD2 (5 bases each). Germline-derived CDR1 and CDR2 are SGHTA and FQGNSA. The CDR3 contains 13 residues. The CDR3 here is CASSQSRGRALFF. CDR3 in DNA: TGTGCCAGCAGCCAATCCCGGGGCAGGGCCCTCTTCTTC.

This clonotype has only a few counts. This rearrangement joins TRBV20-1 to TRBJ2-2; no firm D call. CDR3 size: 14 residues. In germline, CDR1 is DFQATT, CDR2 SNEGSKA (reference sequence). V was trimmed by 6 bases and J by 3 bases, leaving 14 bases between them. CDR3 sequence reads: CSALVGEYTGELFF. Here the CDR3 DNA reads TGCAGTGCCCTTGTAGGAGAGTACACCGGGGAGCTGTTTTTT.

The table lists this clonotype with many counts. The chain recombines TRBV7-2 with TRBJ2-5; TRBD1 matches 8 bases. This CDR3 has 14 amino acids. J gave up 6 bases and V 5 bases, and 8 bases lay outside the gene matches. CDR1 and CDR2 (germline): SGHTA, FQGNSA. As DNA, the CDR3 is TGTGCCAGCAGCCCCGACAGGGGTAGGCAGACCCAGTACTTC. Its protein is CASSPDRGRQTQYF. Supplemented by reference TRBV7-2 and TRBJ2-5, the full variable domain reads GAGVSQSPSNKVTEKGKDVELRCDPISGHTALYWYRQSLGQGLEFLIYFQGNSAPDKSGLPSDRFSAERTGGSVSTLTIQRTQQEDSAVYLCASSPDRGRQTQYFGPGTRLLVL.

V is TRBV7-2 and J is TRBJ2-5; D is possibly TRBD1 (5 bases). Trimming shortened V by 5 bases and J by 0 bases, and 10 bases separated the two germline ends. Germline V lookup: CDR1 SGHTA, CDR2 FQGNSA. There are 14 residues in the CDR3. The CDR3 loop reads CASSLDRDQETQYF. CDR3 in DNA: TGTGCCAGCAGCCTTGACAGAGACCAAGAGACCCAGTACTTC.

This clonotype was observed once. The chain joins TRBV27 to TRBJ1-5; perhaps TRBD1 as D (5 bases). The germline gives CDR1 MNHEY, CDR2 SMNVEV (reference sequence). V lost 2 bases and J 4 bases, leaving 12 bases between the germline ends. CDR3 length: 15 amino acids. The CDR3: CASSLGGGWNQPQHF. For the CDR3, the DNA is TGTGCCAGCAGTTTAGGCGGGGGGTGGAATCAGCCCCAGCATTTT.

This clonotype was detected a few times. The chain combines TRBV7-8 with TRBJ1-3; D perhaps matches TRBD1 (5 bases). Germline V gene sequence: CDR1 SGHVS, CDR2 FQNEAQ. The V gene lost 5 bases and the J gene lost 1 base, with 18 bases spanning the gap. The CDR3 runs to 17 residues. The CDR3 DNA reads TGTGCCAGCAGCCCGGGGAGGGGTCCCTATTCTGGAAACACCATATATTTT. As protein: CASSPGRGPYSGNTIYF.

This clonotype came up a few times. This chain uses TRBV18 with TRBJ2-7, with 10 bases fitting TRBD2. The CDR3 is 15 amino acids. V trimming: 1 base; J trimming: 1 base; junction bases outside the gene matches: 1. CDR1 is KGHSH, CDR2 LQKENI, per germline. CDR3 nucleotides: TGTGCCAGCTCACCACTTAGCGGGGGGTCCTACGAGCAGTACTTC. This gives the protein CASSPLSGGSYEQYF.

This chain joins TRBV19 and TRBJ2-2, with 8 bases fitting TRBD1. Germline CDR1 LNHDA, CDR2 SQIVND (reference sequence). V lost 5 bases and J lost 4; bases outside the gene matches: 9. CDR3 length: 16 residues. The CDR3 loop is CASSPYQGARTGELFF. The CDR3 nucleotides are TGTGCCAGTAGTCCCTACCAGGGGGCGCGCACCGGGGAGCTGTTTTTT.

This chain uses TRBV19 with TRBJ2-3; 7 nucleotides match TRBD1. CDR1 is LNHDA and CDR2 is SQIVND in the germline V gene (reference sequence). The CDR3 runs 21 residues. V lost 3 bases to trimming and J lost 2 bases; unmatched junction nucleotides: 23. DNA of the CDR3: TGTGCCAGTAGTATCGCCGCCCCGGGACAGATCTTAGTAGGCCACACAGATACGCAGTATTTT. It codes for CASSIAAPGQILVGHTDTQYF.

The rearrangement uses TRBV4-1 and TRBJ1-2, with 12 positions matching TRBD1. There are 15 residues in the CDR3. Germline-derived CDR1 and CDR2 are MGHRA and YSYEKL. J lost 6 bases, V lost 3 bases, and 5 bases had no gene match. The CDR3 here is CASSQPGQGAHGYTF. The DNA for the CDR3 is TGCGCCAGCAGCCAGCCGGGACAGGGGGCTCATGGCTACACCTTC.

This clonotype was picked up a small number of times. J is TRBJ2-2 and V is TRBV2; 7 bases align to TRBD2. Germline CDR1 and CDR2: SNHLY and FYNNEI. This CDR3 contains 15 residues. After removal of 6 bases from V and 0 bases from J, the junction contained 4 bases not matched to a gene. CDR3 loop: CASRSSGANTGELFF. In DNA, the CDR3 is TGTGCCAGCAGGTCTAGCGGAGCGAACACCGGGGAGCTGTTTTTT.

The V gene is TRBV20-1, the J gene TRBJ2-1; D unresolved. Trimming cost V 3 bases and J 3 bases, with 12 bases left between them. Looked up from germline, CDR1 is DFQATT and CDR2 is SNEGSKA (reference sequence). The CDR3 extends over 14 amino acids. The CDR3 DNA reads as TGCAGTGCTAGTGGCAGGTCCGGCTACAATGAGCAGTTCTTC. It specifies CSASGRSGYNEQFF.

The CDR3 coding sequence is TGTGCCGCCTCGGGACGCGACAGGGGTTTGAATCAGCCCCAGCATTTT. Amino acid sequence: CAASGRDRGLNQPQHF. The J gene is TRBJ1-5, the V gene TRBV6-2 or TRBV6-3, with TRBD1 identical over 8 bases. CDR3 length: 16 amino acids. Trimming took 11 bases from V and 4 from J; bases not matched to a gene: 16. Germline loops: CDR1 MNHEY, CDR2 SVGEGT.

The chain employs TRBV3-1 and TRBJ1-1; possibly TRBD1 for D (5 bases). Germline loops: CDR1 LGHDT, CDR2 YNNKEL (reference sequence). The CDR3 contains 14 residues. V was cut by 0 bases and J by 0 bases, with 5 bases left in between. The CDR3 is CASSQEGVNTEAFF. The DNA of the CDR3 is TGTGCCAGCAGCCAAGAAGGGGTGAACACTGAAGCTTTCTTT. The variable domain in full, with the rest retrieved from reference TRBV3-1 and TRBJ1-1, is DTAVSQTPKYLVTQMGNDKSIKCEQNLGHDTMYWYKQDSKKFLKIMFSYNNKELIINETVPNRFSPKSPDKAHLNLHINSLELGDSAVYFCASSQEGVNTEAFFGQGTRLTVV.

The sample holds many counts of this clonotype. CDR3 DNA: TGTGCCAGCAGCTTAATAAGTGGCGCGGGGAAGTCATATAGCACAGATACGCAGTATTTT. Protein product: CASSLISGAGKSYSTDTQYF. The gene calls are TRBV7-2 and TRBJ2-3, with D possibly TRBD2 on 6 matching bases. V was clipped by 2 bases and J by 0 bases, with 24 bases between them. The germline V gene encodes CDR1 SGHTA and CDR2 FQGNSA. The CDR3 is 20 amino acids.